Sequencing of this T cell receptor beta chain was carried out in a study of CD8 T cells in ankylosing spondylitis. Regarding the study as a whole: Past studies reported some motif variants in reactive arthritis synovial fluid and blood. The authors found the disease-linked clones to be CD8+ and relatively rare in peripheral blood. What seemed typical of ankylosing spondylitis blood was a TCR beta motif built from eight highly homologous variants. It was reported that disease-linked clones were significantly enriched in matched ankylosing spondylitis synovial fluid.

MiXCR, run by TCRdb on the 5' RACE reads, gives a single entry per CDR3 protein. The sample yields some 330,000 distinct CDR3 sequences, 8% seen once. This clonotype has ten or more counts. Antigen specificity is unknown. The CDR3 totals 17 residues. Looked up from germline, CDR1 is SEHNR and CDR2 is FQNEAQ (reference sequence). Trimming took 5 bases from V and 0 from J, leaving 17 bases between them. This rearrangement joins TRBV7-9 to TRBJ2-1; D is perhaps TRBD2 (5 bases). The sample was blood, either unsorted or a sorted T cell fraction (not recorded which). The TCR sequence derives from a male donor with ankylosing spondylitis. This CDR3 is CASSPRGVESSYNEQFF. In DNA, the CDR3 is TGTGCCAGCAGCCCCCGGGGAGTGGAGAGCTCCTACAATGAGCAGTTCTTC.